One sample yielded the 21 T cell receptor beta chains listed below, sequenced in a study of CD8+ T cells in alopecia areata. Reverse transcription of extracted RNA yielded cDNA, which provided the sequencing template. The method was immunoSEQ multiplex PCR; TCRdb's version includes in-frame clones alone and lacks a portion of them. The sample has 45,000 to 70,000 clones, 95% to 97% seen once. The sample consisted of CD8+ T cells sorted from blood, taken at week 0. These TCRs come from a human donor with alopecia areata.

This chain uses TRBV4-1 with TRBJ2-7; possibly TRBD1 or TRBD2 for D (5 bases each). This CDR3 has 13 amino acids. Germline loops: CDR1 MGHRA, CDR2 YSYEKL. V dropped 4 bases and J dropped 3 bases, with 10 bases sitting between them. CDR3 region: CASSPGQFYEQYF. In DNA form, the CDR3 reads TGCGCCAGCAGCCCGGGGCAATTCTACGAGCAGTACTTC.

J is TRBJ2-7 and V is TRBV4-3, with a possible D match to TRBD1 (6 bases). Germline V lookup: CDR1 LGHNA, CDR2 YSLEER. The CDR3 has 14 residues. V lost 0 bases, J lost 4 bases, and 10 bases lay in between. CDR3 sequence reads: CASSQDTGPYEQYF. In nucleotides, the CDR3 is TGCGCCAGCAGCCAAGATACAGGGCCTTACGAGCAGTACTTC.

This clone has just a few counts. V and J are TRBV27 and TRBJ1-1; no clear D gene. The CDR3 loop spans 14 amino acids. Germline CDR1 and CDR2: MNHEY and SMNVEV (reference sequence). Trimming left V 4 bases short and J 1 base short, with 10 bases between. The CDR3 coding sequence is TGTGCCAGCAGTTCCCAAAGAGGGAACACTGAAGCTTTCTTT. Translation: CASSSQRGNTEAFF.

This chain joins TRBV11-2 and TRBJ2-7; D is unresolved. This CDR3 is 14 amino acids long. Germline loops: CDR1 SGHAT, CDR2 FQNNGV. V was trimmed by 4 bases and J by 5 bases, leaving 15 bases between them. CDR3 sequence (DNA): TGTGCCAGCAGCTACCCCGGAGCTTTAGACGAGCAGTACTTC. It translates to CASSYPGALDEQYF.

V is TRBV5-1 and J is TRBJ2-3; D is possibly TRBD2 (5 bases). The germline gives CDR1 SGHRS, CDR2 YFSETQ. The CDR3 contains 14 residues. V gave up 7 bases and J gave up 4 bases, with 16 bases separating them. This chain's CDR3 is CASLALGFSDTQYF. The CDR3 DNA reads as TGCGCCAGCCTAGCATTAGGCTTCTCAGATACGCAGTATTTT.

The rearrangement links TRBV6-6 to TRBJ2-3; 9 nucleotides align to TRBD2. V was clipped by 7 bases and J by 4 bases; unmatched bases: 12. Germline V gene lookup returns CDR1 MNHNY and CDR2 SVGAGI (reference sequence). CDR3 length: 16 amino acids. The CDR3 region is CASTNSSGGPADTQYF. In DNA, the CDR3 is TGTGCCAGCACAAATTCGAGCGGGGGGCCCGCAGATACGCAGTATTTT.

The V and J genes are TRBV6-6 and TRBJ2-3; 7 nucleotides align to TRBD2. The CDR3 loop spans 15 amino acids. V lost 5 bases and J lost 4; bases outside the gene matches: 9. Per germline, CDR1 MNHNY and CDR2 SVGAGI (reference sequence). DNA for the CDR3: TGTGCCAGCAGTCTAAGACTAGCCGCCCCAGATACGCAGTATTTT. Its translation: CASSLRLAAPDTQYF.

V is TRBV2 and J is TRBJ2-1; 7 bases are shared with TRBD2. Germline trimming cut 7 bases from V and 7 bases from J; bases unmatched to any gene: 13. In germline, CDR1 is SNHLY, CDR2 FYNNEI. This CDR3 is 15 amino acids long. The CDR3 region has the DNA TGTGCCAGCACTTCCTGGGAGGGATTACAGAATGAGCAGTTCTTC. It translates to CASTSWEGLQNEQFF.

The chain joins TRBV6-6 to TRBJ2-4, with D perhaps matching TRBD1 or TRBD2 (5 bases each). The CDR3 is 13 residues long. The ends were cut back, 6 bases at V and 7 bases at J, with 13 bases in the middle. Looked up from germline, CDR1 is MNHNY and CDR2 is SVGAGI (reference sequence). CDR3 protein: CASSEGPGNIQYF. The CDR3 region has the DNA TGTGCCAGCAGCGAGGGGCCAGGGAACATTCAGTACTTC.

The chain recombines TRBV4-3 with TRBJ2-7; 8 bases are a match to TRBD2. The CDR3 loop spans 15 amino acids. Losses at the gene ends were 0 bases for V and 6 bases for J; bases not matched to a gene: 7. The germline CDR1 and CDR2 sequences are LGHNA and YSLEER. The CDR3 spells CASSQDPAGAGEQYF. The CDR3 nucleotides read TGCGCCAGCAGCCAAGATCCAGCGGGGGCTGGCGAGCAGTACTTC.

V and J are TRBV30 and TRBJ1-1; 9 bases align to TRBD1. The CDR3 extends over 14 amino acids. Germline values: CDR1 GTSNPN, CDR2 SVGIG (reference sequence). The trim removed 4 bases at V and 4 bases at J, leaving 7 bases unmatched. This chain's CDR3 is CAWNLGTGSTEAFF. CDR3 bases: TGTGCCTGGAATTTAGGGACAGGGTCCACTGAAGCTTTCTTT.

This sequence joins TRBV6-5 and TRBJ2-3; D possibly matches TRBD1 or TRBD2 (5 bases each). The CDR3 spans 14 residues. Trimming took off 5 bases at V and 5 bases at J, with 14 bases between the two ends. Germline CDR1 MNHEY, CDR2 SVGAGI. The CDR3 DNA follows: TGTGCCAGCAGTCCCCGGGGCGTGCAAGATACGCAGTATTTT. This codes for CASSPRGVQDTQYF.

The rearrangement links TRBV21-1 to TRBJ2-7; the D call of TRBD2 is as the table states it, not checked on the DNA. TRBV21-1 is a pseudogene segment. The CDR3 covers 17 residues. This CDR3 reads CASSKVKASGVVREQYF. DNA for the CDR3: TGTGCCAGCAGCAAAGTAAAGGCTAGCGGGGTTGTCAGGGAGCAGTACTTC.

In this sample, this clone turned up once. Written as DNA, the CDR3 is TGTGCCAGCAGCCAAGAAATCGTCCTAGCGGGGAGCACAGATACGCAGTATTTT. The encoded protein is CASSQEIVLAGSTDTQYF. The chain joins TRBV4-2 to TRBJ2-3; the match to TRBD2 covers 9 bases. The junction had 7 bases not matched to a gene; V was cut back by 0 bases and J by 0 bases. The CDR3 runs 18 residues. CDR1 and CDR2 from the germline V gene are LGHNA and YNFKEQ.

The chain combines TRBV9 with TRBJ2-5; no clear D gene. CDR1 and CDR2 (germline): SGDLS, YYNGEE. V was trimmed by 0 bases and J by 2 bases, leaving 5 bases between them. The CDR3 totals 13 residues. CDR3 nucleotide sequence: TGTGCCAGCAGCGTAGACTTGCAAGAGACCCAGTACTTC. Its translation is CASSVDLQETQYF.

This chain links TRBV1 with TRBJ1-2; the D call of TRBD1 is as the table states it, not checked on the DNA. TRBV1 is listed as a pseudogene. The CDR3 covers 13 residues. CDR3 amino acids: CTSSQQTGNGYTF. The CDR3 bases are TGCACCAGCAGCCAACAGACAGGGAATGGCTACACCTTC.

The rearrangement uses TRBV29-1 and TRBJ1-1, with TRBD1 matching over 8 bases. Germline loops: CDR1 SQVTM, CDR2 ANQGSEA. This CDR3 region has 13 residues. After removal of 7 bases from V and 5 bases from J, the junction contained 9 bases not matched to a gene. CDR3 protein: CSAGGQGSTEAFF. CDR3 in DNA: TGCAGCGCCGGTGGACAGGGTTCGACTGAAGCTTTCTTT.

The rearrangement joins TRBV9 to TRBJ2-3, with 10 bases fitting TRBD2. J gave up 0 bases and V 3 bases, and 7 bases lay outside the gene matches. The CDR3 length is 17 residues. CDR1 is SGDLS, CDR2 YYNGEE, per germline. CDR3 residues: CASSGGLAPPSTDTQYF. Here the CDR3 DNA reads TGTGCCAGCAGCGGGGGACTAGCGCCTCCGAGCACAGATACGCAGTATTTT.

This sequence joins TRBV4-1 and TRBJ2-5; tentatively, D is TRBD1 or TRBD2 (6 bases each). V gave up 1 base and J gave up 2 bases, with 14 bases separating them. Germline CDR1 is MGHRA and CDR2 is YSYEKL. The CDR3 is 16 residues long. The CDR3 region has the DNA TGCGCCAGCAGCCAAGTAGGGGGGAAAGGTCAAGAGACCCAGTACTTC. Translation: CASSQVGGKGQETQYF.

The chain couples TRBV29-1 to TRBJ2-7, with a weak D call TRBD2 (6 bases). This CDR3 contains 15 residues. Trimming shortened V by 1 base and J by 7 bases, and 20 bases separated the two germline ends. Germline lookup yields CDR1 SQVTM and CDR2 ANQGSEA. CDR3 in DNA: TGCAGCGTTGAAGTTTTGGGAGGTTTTCCGGGAGAGCAGTACTTC. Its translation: CSVEVLGGFPGEQYF.

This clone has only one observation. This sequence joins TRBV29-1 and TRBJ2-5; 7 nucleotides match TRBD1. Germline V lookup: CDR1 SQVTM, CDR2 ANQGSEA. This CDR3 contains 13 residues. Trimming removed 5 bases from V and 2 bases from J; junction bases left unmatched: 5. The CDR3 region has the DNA TGCAGCGTTCGGACAGGCAAACAAGAGACCCAGTACTTC. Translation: CSVRTGKQETQYF.